The 12 T cell receptor beta chains reported below all come from one sample, sequenced in a study of beta chain features in type 1 diabetes. These TCRs' antigens remain unknown. Study observations and caveats: TCRB CDR3 length was moderately but significantly reduced in all four CD4+ subsets of Type 1 diabetes patients.

cDNA synthesis used the whole RNA isolate, giving expressed TCRB sequences. Produced via immunoSEQ multiplex PCR; TCRdb's table is partial and in-frame only. The sample comprises approximately 170,000 clones, less than 9.5% of which are singletons, and about 0.95% rests with the top ten. Sequencing input: central memory CD4+ T cells from blood. Receptor source: a woman aged 40 to 55 with type 1 diabetes.

Details on this clone: Within the sample, other DNA sequences also encode this same CDR3. The rearrangement links TRBV5-4 to TRBJ2-5, with 11 positions matching TRBD2. The V segment lost 4 bases and the J segment 2 bases; nucleotides outside the gene matches: 4. From germline, CDR1 is SGHNT and CDR2 YYREEE (reference sequence). The CDR3 contains 15 residues. CDR3 in amino acids: CASSSRLAGQETQYF. Here the CDR3 DNA reads TGTGCCAGCAGCAGCCGACTAGCGGGGCAAGAGACCCAGTACTTC.

This clone was observed a handful of times. The CDR3 bases are TGTGCCAGCTCACCACCCCCGGGACAGGGGTTTGGCTACACCTTC. As protein: CASSPPPGQGFGYTF. This rearrangement joins TRBV18 to TRBJ1-2; the match to TRBD1 covers 10 bases. The CDR3 contains 15 residues. Germline-derived CDR1 and CDR2 are KGHSH and LQKENI. Trimming cost V 0 bases and J 7 bases; bases outside gene matches: 5.

In this sample, this clone turned up many times. The chain links TRBV5-6 to TRBJ2-2; D is unclear. Trimming took off 2 bases at V and 1 base at J, with 12 bases between the two ends. CDR1 SGHDT and CDR2 YYEEEE come from the germline V gene. This CDR3 spans 16 amino acids. The CDR3 here is CASSFSVARNTGELFF. CDR3 DNA: TGTGCCAGCAGCTTTTCAGTAGCTAGGAACACCGGGGAGCTGTTTTTT.

There are a few counts of this clone. This sample also contains other DNA sequences that code for the same CDR3. As DNA, the CDR3 is TGTGCCAGCAGTTACCGGGACAGGGGCTACGAGCAGTACTTC. Its protein is CASSYRDRGYEQYF. This chain connects TRBV6-5 to TRBJ2-7, with 10 bases identical to TRBD1. Germline CDR1 reads MNHEY; CDR2 reads SVGAGI. The CDR3 has 14 residues. V lost 2 bases to trimming and J lost 3 bases; unmatched junction nucleotides: 1.

This clone was seen more than once but under ten times. The chain joins TRBV7-2 to TRBJ1-1; D uncertain. The CDR3 extends over 12 amino acids. V lost 4 bases and J 4 bases, leaving 7 bases between the germline ends. Germline CDR1 reads SGHTA; CDR2 reads FQGNSA. The CDR3: CASSSEGTEAFF. The CDR3 DNA is TGTGCCAGCAGCTCCGAGGGCACTGAAGCTTTCTTT.

This clone was counted many times. Other DNA sequences in this specimen translate into the identical CDR3. This chain connects TRBV5-1 to TRBJ2-3; maybe TRBD1 (6 bases). V shed 4 bases and J shed 3 bases, with 15 bases lying between them. Looked up from germline, CDR1 is SGHRS and CDR2 is YFSETQ. The CDR3 covers 15 residues. CDR3 region: CASSPLQGATDTQYF. The CDR3 bases are TGCGCCAGCAGCCCGCTACAGGGTGCTACAGATACGCAGTATTTT.

This sequence joins TRBV13 and TRBJ2-2, with a possible D match to TRBD2 (7 bases). The length of the CDR3 is 14 residues. The V end lost 2 bases, the J end lost 7 bases, and 11 bases lay between the germline ends. Germline V gene data show CDR1 as PRHDT and CDR2 as FYEKMQ (reference sequence). CDR3 coding DNA: TGTGCCAGCAGCTTACGGGGGGCCGGCGGGGAGCTGTTTTTT. Its translation: CASSLRGAGGELFF.

There are many counts of this clone. This chain joins TRBV28 and TRBJ2-7; D call uncertain. Germline V gives CDR1 MDHEN, CDR2 SYDVKM. The CDR3 extends over 13 amino acids. The V and J ends lost 7 bases and 2 bases respectively, with 12 bases between them. The CDR3 is CASISDGAYEQYF. The CDR3 DNA reads as TGTGCCAGCATAAGCGACGGAGCCTACGAGCAGTACTTC.

The chain's CDR3 is CSAGGFSYNEQFF. The CDR3 nucleotides read TGCAGCGCTGGGGGGTTCTCCTACAATGAGCAGTTCTTC. The V and J genes are TRBV29-1 and TRBJ2-1; D is perhaps TRBD2 (6 bases). V was shortened by 7 bases and J by 0 bases, with 10 bases between the two germline ends. The CDR3 extends over 13 amino acids. Per germline, CDR1 SQVTM and CDR2 ANQGSEA.

The V call is TRBV28, the J call TRBJ2-7; no clear D gene. Germline loops: CDR1 MDHEN, CDR2 SYDVKM. There are 12 residues in the CDR3. V lost 6 bases and J 7 bases, leaving 13 bases between the germline ends. The CDR3 region is CASSPPKWEQYF. The CDR3 nucleotides are TGTGCCAGCAGCCCCCCTAAGTGGGAGCAGTACTTC.

This chain links TRBV5-4 with TRBJ2-5; possibly TRBD1 for D (6 bases). Germline V gene lookup returns CDR1 SGHNT and CDR2 YYREEE (reference sequence). Trimming stripped 2 bases from V and 2 bases from J, with 13 bases between. The CDR3 runs 15 residues. CDR3: CASSFGGQRQETQYF. Written as DNA, the CDR3 is TGTGCCAGCAGCTTCGGAGGACAGAGACAAGAGACCCAGTACTTC. Full variable domain (rest looked up from reference TRBV5-4 and TRBJ2-5): ETGVTQSPTHLIKTRGQQVTLRCSSQSGHNTVSWYQQALGQGPQFIFQYYREEENGRGNFPPRFSGLQFPNYSSELNVNALELDDSALYLCASSFGGQRQETQYFGPGTRLLVL.

This clone was detected only a few times. The chain recombines TRBV7-3 with TRBJ2-2; unclear D gene. V lost 3 bases, J lost 6 bases, and 5 bases lay in between. The germline CDR1 and CDR2 sequences are SGHTA and FQGTGA. This CDR3 has 12 amino acids. The CDR3 spells CASSFRSGELFF. DNA of the CDR3: TGTGCCAGCAGCTTTCGGTCCGGGGAGCTGTTTTTT.